These T cell receptor beta chains were read from a single sample in a study of CD8+CD57+ T cells in acquired aplastic anemia. TCRdb itself ran the reads through MiXCR, one entry per CDR3 protein. The data contain fewer than 250,000 distinct CDR3 sequences, roughly half of them singletons. Sequences were obtained from sorted CD4+, CD8+, or CD8+CD57+ T cells (not recorded which) from PBMCs. These receptors all come from a human donor with aplastic anemia. The CDR3 runs from the conserved cysteine through the conserved F or W. A D gene is named only where the DNA matches it firmly. Part of the rows lack a size; the others show once, few, many or a class for expanded clones.

v_call: TRBV7-9; d_call: -; clone_size: -; j_call: TRBJ2-1; cdr3_aa: CASAYGASSNEQFF; cdr3_nt: TGTGCCAGCGCCTATGGGGCCAGCTCCAATGAGCAGTTCTTC
v_call: TRBV7-3; d_call: -; clone_size: -; j_call: TRBJ2-6; cdr3_aa: CASSLGGGRAGANVLTF; cdr3_nt: TGTGCCAGCAGCTTGGGCGGCGGCAGGGCTGGGGCCAACGTCCTGACTTTC
v_call: TRBV15; d_call: TRBD2; clone_size: few; j_call: TRBJ2-7; cdr3_aa: CATSRDRAGGYEQYF; cdr3_nt: TGTGCCACCAGCAGAGATCGGGCGGGGGGATACGAGCAGTACTTC
v_call: TRBV20-1; d_call: TRBD2; clone_size: few; j_call: TRBJ2-7; cdr3_aa: CSATSGGAFNEQYF; cdr3_nt: TGCAGTGCTACTAGCGGGGGGGCCTTCAATGAGCAGTACTTC
v_call: TRBV9; d_call: TRBD1; clone_size: many; j_call: TRBJ2-7; cdr3_aa: CASSGQGVDEQYF; cdr3_nt: TGTGCCAGCAGCGGACAGGGGGTCGACGAGCAGTACTTC
v_call: TRBV4-1; d_call: -; clone_size: many; j_call: TRBJ2-7; cdr3_aa: CASSQVGPGAHYEQYF; cdr3_nt: TGCGCCAGCAGCCAGGTTGGGCCAGGCGCGCACTACGAGCAGTACTTC
v_call: TRBV29-1; d_call: TRBD1; clone_size: -; j_call: TRBJ1-5; cdr3_aa: CSVVYTGGGPQHF; cdr3_nt: TGCAGCGTTGTGTACACAGGGGGAGGACCCCAGCATTTT
v_call: TRBV7-9; d_call: TRBD2; clone_size: -; j_call: TRBJ2-5; cdr3_aa: CASSRLWTSGGQEAQYF; cdr3_nt: TGTGCCAGCAGCCGACTCTGGACTAGCGGAGGCCAAGAGGCCCAGTACTTC
v_call: TRBV7-9; d_call: -; clone_size: few; j_call: TRBJ2-7; cdr3_aa: CASSSSRRYEQYF; cdr3_nt: TGTGCCAGCAGCTCTAGCCGACGGTACGAGCAGTACTTC
v_call: TRBV13; d_call: TRBD1; clone_size: -; j_call: TRBJ2-1; cdr3_aa: CASSLGDRGFGNEQFF; cdr3_nt: TGTGCCAGCAGCTTAGGGGACAGGGGGTTTGGCAATGAGCAGTTCTTC
v_call: TRBV2; d_call: -; clone_size: -; j_call: TRBJ1-5; cdr3_aa: CAGSLRSHQPQHF; cdr3_nt: TGTGCCGGCAGTCTCAGGTCGCATCAGCCCCAGCATTTT
v_call: TRBV30; d_call: -; clone_size: few; j_call: TRBJ2-7; cdr3_aa: CAWSVGYTVSSEQYF; cdr3_nt: TGTGCCTGGAGTGTCGGTTACACAGTATCTTCCGAGCAGTACTTC
v_call: TRBV19; d_call: -; clone_size: many; j_call: TRBJ1-6; cdr3_aa: CASNQGSQENSPLHF; cdr3_nt: TGTGCCAGTAACCAGGGTTCTCAGGAGAATTCACCCCTCCACTTT
v_call: TRBV7-8; d_call: TRBD1; clone_size: -; j_call: TRBJ2-7; cdr3_aa: CASSLAPPGQLFTYEQYF; cdr3_nt: TGTGCCAGCAGCTTAGCGCCCCCGGGACAGCTATTCACCTACGAGCAGTACTTC